A single sample gave rise to the 22 T cell receptor beta chains below, sequenced in a study of T-cell reconstitution after alpha-beta-depleted transplantation in children. Preparation of the TCRbeta library used unique molecular identifiers. TCRdb used MiXCR to reprocess the PCR reads, holding one entry per CDR3 protein. The sample carries around 270,000 distinct CDR3 sequences, around 10% recorded once. Sequencing was performed on PBMCs, taken before TCRalphabeta/CD19-depleted stem cell transplant. These receptors all come from a boy under two years old with acute myeloid leukemia, due to receive a stem cell transplant.

There are many counts of this clonotype. The genes are TRBV4-3 and TRBJ2-1; the match to TRBD2 covers 11 bases. Germline lookup yields CDR1 LGHNA and CDR2 YSLEER. The CDR3 length is 13 residues. V lost 4 bases and J lost 9; bases outside the gene matches: 2. CDR3 sequence reads: CASSRLAGGEQFF. The CDR3 region has the DNA TGCGCCAGCAGCCGGCTAGCGGGAGGTGAGCAGTTCTTC.

The rearrangement uses TRBV7-7 and TRBJ2-2; no definite D call. From germline, CDR1 is SSHAT and CDR2 FNYEAQ (reference sequence). CDR3 length equals 14 residues. Trimming removed 5 bases at V and 4 bases at J, with 11 bases between. DNA of the CDR3: TGTGCCAGCAGCCCTACTGCGAGCACCGGGGAGCTGTTTTTT. Encoded protein: CASSPTASTGELFF. The whole variable domain, remainder taken from reference TRBV7-7 and TRBJ2-2, is GAGVSQSPRYKVTKRGQDVTLRCDPISSHATLYWYQQALGQGPEFLTYFNYEAQPDKSGLPSDRFSAERPEGSISTLTIQRTEQRDSAMYRCASSPTASTGELFFGEGSRLTVL.

The sample holds many counts of this clonotype. The V gene is TRBV29-1, the J gene TRBJ1-1; 8 nucleotides align to TRBD1. The CDR3 loop spans 16 amino acids. Germline V gene lookup returns CDR1 SQVTM and CDR2 ANQGSEA. After removal of 2 bases from V and 4 bases from J, the junction contained 12 bases not matched to a gene. This chain's CDR3 is CSVERGGGQGGTEAFF. CDR3 nucleotide sequence: TGCAGCGTTGAAAGGGGCGGAGGACAGGGAGGCACTGAAGCTTTCTTT.

This clonotype was seen more than once but under ten times. The chain carries TRBV10-3 and TRBJ1-5; D uncertain. The length of the CDR3 is 14 residues. CDR1 is ENHRY and CDR2 is SYGVKD in the germline V gene. Trimming left V 0 bases short and J 2 bases short, with 5 bases between. CDR3 residues: CAISESRGNQPQHF. The CDR3 region has the DNA TGTGCCATCAGTGAGTCTCGAGGCAATCAGCCCCAGCATTTT.

The rearrangement joins TRBV27 to TRBJ2-7; 7 bases line up with TRBD1. Germline V gene data show CDR1 as MNHEY and CDR2 as SMNVEV (reference sequence). CDR3 length: 17 residues. The junction had 18 bases not matched to a gene; V was cut back by 3 bases and J by 7 bases. This CDR3 reads CASSFSPPGQTKLEQYF. The CDR3 DNA reads as TGTGCCAGCAGTTTTTCCCCACCGGGACAGACGAAGTTGGAGCAGTACTTC.

V usage is TRBV28 and J usage is TRBJ2-7, with D uncertain. Germline CDR1 is MDHEN and CDR2 is SYDVKM. The germline V and J ends were trimmed by 3 bases and 3 bases, with 9 bases remaining between them. This CDR3 contains 13 residues. The DNA of the CDR3 is TGTGCCAGCAGTTTTCCCCTACTCTACGAGCAGTACTTC. It yields the protein CASSFPLLYEQYF.

This clonotype was seen a handful of times. The rearrangement uses TRBV4-3 and TRBJ2-7, with TRBD1 as a possible D gene (5 bases). Germline V gene sequence: CDR1 LGHNA, CDR2 YSLEER. V lost 0 bases and J 2 bases, leaving 14 bases between the germline ends. The CDR3 extends over 16 amino acids. CDR3 in amino acids: CASSQERSGIAYEQYF. The CDR3, as DNA: TGCGCCAGCAGCCAAGAAAGGTCAGGGATCGCCTACGAGCAGTACTTC.

The chain couples TRBV4-3 to TRBJ2-1; 13 nucleotides line up with TRBD2. The J segment lost 6 bases and the V segment lost 0 bases, leaving 5 bases of the junction unmatched. This CDR3 has 17 amino acids. Germline CDR1 and CDR2: LGHNA and YSLEER. The CDR3 DNA is TGCGCCAGCAGCCAAGACGTCGGGACTAGCGGGGCCAATGAGCAGTTCTTC. Protein: CASSQDVGTSGANEQFF.

Points on this clonotype: A clone one base away is much larger, so this may be a read error. The chain links TRBV29-1 to TRBJ2-7; 9 bases agree with TRBD1. The CDR3 is 14 amino acids. Germline V gene sequence: CDR1 SQVTM, CDR2 ANQGSEA. The CDR3 DNA is TGCAGCGTCCTCGGACAGGGGTCTTCCTGCGAGCAGTACTTC. Translated, it gives CSVLGQGSSCEQYF.

This clonotype was counted at least ten times. V usage is TRBV12-3 or TRBV12-4 and J usage is TRBJ1-4, with 9 bases matching TRBD1. J gave up 5 bases and V 3 bases, and 10 bases lay outside the gene matches. The CDR3 sequence is 17 residues long. The CDR3 spells CASSFLAWTGANEKLFF. CDR3 nucleotides: TGTGCCAGCAGTTTCCTCGCCTGGACAGGGGCCAATGAAAAACTGTTTTTT.

This clonotype was seen a handful of times. The CDR3 DNA follows: TGTGCCAGTAGTGCCTGGACTTCCCTAACGGAGACCCAGTACTTC. Translation gives CASSAWTSLTETQYF. V usage is TRBV19 and J usage is TRBJ2-5, with D possibly matching TRBD2 (5 bases). The CDR3 sequence is 15 residues long. Trimming left V 5 bases short and J 5 bases short, with 18 bases between. The germline V gene encodes CDR1 LNHDA and CDR2 SQIVND (reference sequence). The complete variable domain, with remaining parts taken from reference TRBV19 and TRBJ2-5, reads DGGITQSPKYLFRKEGQNVTLSCEQNLNHDAMYWYRQDPGQGLRLIYYSQIVNDFQKGDIAEGYSVSREKKESFPLTVTSAQKNPTAFYLCASSAWTSLTETQYFGPGTRLLVL.

This clonotype was counted ten times or more. The chain employs TRBV7-9 and TRBJ2-5, with 9 bases identical to TRBD1. This CDR3 spans 17 amino acids. CDR1 and CDR2 (germline): SEHNR, FQNEAQ (reference sequence). After removal of 2 bases from V and 3 bases from J, the junction contained 10 bases not matched to a gene. CDR3 in amino acids: CASSLRPVRDREETQYF. The CDR3 nucleotides are TGTGCCAGCAGCTTACGCCCTGTCCGGGACAGGGAAGAGACCCAGTACTTC.

This clonotype was observed at least ten times. The chain joins TRBV5-1 to TRBJ2-2; D remains unclear. Trimming took off 1 base at V and 2 bases at J, with 6 bases between the two ends. The germline CDR1 and CDR2 sequences are SGHRS and YFSETQ. This CDR3 is built from 14 residues. The CDR3 DNA follows: TGCGCCAGCAGCTTGATGAGTAACACCGGGGAGCTGTTTTTT. Translated: CASSLMSNTGELFF.

This clonotype occurred many times. This rearrangement joins TRBV20-1 to TRBJ1-2; no definite D call. The CDR3 spans 10 residues. With 3 bases removed from V and 6 bases from J, the gap between germline ends came to 5 bases. From germline, CDR1 is DFQATT and CDR2 SNEGSKA (reference sequence). The CDR3 protein is CSARVNGYTF. DNA of the CDR3: TGCAGTGCTAGGGTGAATGGCTACACCTTC.

The gene calls are TRBV3-1 and TRBJ2-5; unclear D gene. Trimming stripped 11 bases from V and 2 bases from J, with 15 bases between. This CDR3 region has 13 residues. Germline V lookup: CDR1 LGHDT, CDR2 YNNKEL (reference sequence). CDR3 residues: CAVQIEEQETQYF. CDR3 bases: TGTGCCGTCCAAATCGAGGAACAAGAGACCCAGTACTTC.

This clonotype came up many times. V is TRBV19 and J is TRBJ2-1; D not certain. V gave up 7 bases and J gave up 7 bases, with 14 bases separating them. This CDR3 contains 13 residues. Germline lookup yields CDR1 LNHDA and CDR2 SQIVND (reference sequence). The chain's CDR3 is CASTRPPANEQFF. Here the CDR3 DNA reads TGTGCCAGTACCCGACCCCCAGCGAATGAGCAGTTCTTC.

This clonotype was counted at least ten times. The V call is TRBV18, the J call TRBJ2-3; tentative D call: TRBD1 (5 bases). Germline V gives CDR1 KGHSH, CDR2 LQKENI. The CDR3 is 15 residues long. The V and J ends lost 2 bases and 4 bases respectively, with 13 bases between them. The CDR3 DNA follows: TGTGCCAGCTCACCAGGAAGGCAGGGCCCAGATACGCAGTATTTT. Its protein is CASSPGRQGPDTQYF.

This clonotype was observed at least ten times. This chain links TRBV9 with TRBJ2-1; 9 positions agree with TRBD2. The germline V gene encodes CDR1 SGDLS and CDR2 YYNGEE. The junction had 16 bases not matched to a gene; V was cut back by 6 bases and J by 12 bases. CDR3 size: 15 residues. The CDR3: CASTESPGLASGQFF. Written as DNA, the CDR3 is TGTGCCAGCACCGAATCGCCGGGACTAGCAAGCGGGCAGTTCTTC.

This clonotype has a count of ten or more. The rearrangement joins TRBV4-3 to TRBJ2-7, with 12 positions matching TRBD1. Germline V lookup: CDR1 LGHNA, CDR2 YSLEER. Unmatched junction bases numbered 9, after V lost 1 base and J lost 5 bases. The CDR3 loop spans 17 amino acids. CDR3: CASSQGVWDRGLHEQYF. For the CDR3, the DNA is TGCGCCAGCAGCCAAGGAGTCTGGGACAGGGGGCTCCACGAGCAGTACTTC.

In this sample, this clonotype turned up many times. V is TRBV9 and J is TRBJ2-5; a weak D match, TRBD1 (6 bases). Germline V gene lookup returns CDR1 SGDLS and CDR2 YYNGEE. CDR3 length: 14 residues. Trimming cost V 4 bases and J 0 bases, with 10 bases left between them. The CDR3 DNA sequence: TGTGCCAGCAGCCCTTGGGACAACCAAGAGACCCAGTACTTC. This gives the protein CASSPWDNQETQYF.

This clonotype was observed many times. A junction end diverges from the germline sequence, so it may reflect a read error. J is TRBJ2-5 and V is TRBV7-9; possible D gene TRBD1, 5 bases. The CDR3 has 13 residues. CDR1 is SEHNR, CDR2 FQNEAQ, per germline (reference sequence). The CDR3 bases are TGTGCCAGCATCCTCTGGGGCCAAGGGACCCAGTACTTC. It translates to CASILWGQGTQYF.

This clonotype was counted between two and nine times. This chain uses TRBV10-3 with TRBJ2-3; 9 nucleotides agree with TRBD1. The length of the CDR3 is 14 residues. Germline V gene data show CDR1 as ENHRY and CDR2 as SYGVKD. The trim removed 4 bases at V and 6 bases at J, leaving 5 bases unmatched. CDR3 amino acids: CAISARTGADTQYF. CDR3 sequence (DNA): TGTGCCATCAGTGCAAGGACAGGGGCGGATACGCAGTATTTT.